This TCR beta chain was recorded in a study of blood T cells in healthy people across ages. Study in general: About one barcoded beta molecule per two T cells came from capture by template switching.

Overall study results and limits: A roughly linear age-dependent decrease characterized TCR beta diversity per million T cells. Long-lived donors exceeded aged donors in naive CD4+ cells and diversity.

Worth noting for this clonotype: Its antigen is not identified. A read error may produce the germline difference seen at one junction end.

A second PCR, run for roughly 7 to 12 cycles, used a sample-barcoded 5' primer plus a J-beta primer mix. Paired-end reads containing CDR3 totaled no fewer than 2.5 million for each sample. TCRdb analysed the 5' RACE reads with MiXCR anew, one entry per CDR3 protein. The sample records hundreds of thousands of distinct CDR3 sequences, roughly 34% being singletons. This CDR3 has 13 residues. Germline V gene sequence: CDR1 MGHDK, CDR2 SYGVNS. The source of this sequence is a man aged 18-30 years in good health. The chain recombines TRBV25-1 with TRBJ2-5, with TRBD2 matching over 8 bases. Sequenced input: blood. Here the CDR3 reads CAGSAAGGETQYF. DNA for the CDR3: TGTGCCGGCAGTGCGGCGGGGGGAGAGACCCAGTACTTC.